Each of the 18 T cell receptor beta chains below was sequenced from the same sample in a study of blood T cell repertoires in COVID-19 (TCRdb year 2020). Preparation of the library involved the immunoSEQ multiplex PCR assay. TCRdb re-hosts the immuneACCESS table, in-frame sequences only. Its copies lack some clones; in the studies checked, an unresolved V gene accounts for under half of them, and the cause for the rest is not known. The sample data list hundreds of thousands of clones, and roughly nine tenths of these were observed just once. The ten biggest clones cover roughly 0.84% of the sample. Sample: peripheral blood. Receptor source: a man between 18 and 29 years old with COVID-19, enrolled during active disease.

V and J are TRBV11-2 and TRBJ1-6; 10 nucleotides align to TRBD1. The germline V gene has CDR1 SGHAT and CDR2 FQNNGV. J was trimmed by 8 bases and V by 4 bases; bases with no gene match: 5. The CDR3 consists of 15 residues. CDR3 amino acids: CASSSGQGKYSPLHF. CDR3 bases: TGTGCCAGCAGCTCGGGACAGGGGAAGTATTCACCCCTCCACTTT.

The chain links TRBV27 to TRBJ2-3, with 12 positions matching TRBD2. The V segment lost 5 bases and the J segment 0 bases; nucleotides outside the gene matches: 12. The CDR3 is 19 residues long. Germline lookup yields CDR1 MNHEY and CDR2 SMNVEV (reference sequence). Here the CDR3 DNA reads TGTGCCAGCAGTCTCTGGCTAGCGGGAGGGATTAATAGCACAGATACGCAGTATTTT. Its protein product is CASSLWLAGGINSTDTQYF.

The rearrangement joins TRBV5-5 to TRBJ2-3; weak D call: TRBD2 (6 bases). CDR3 size: 16 residues. Trimming took off 1 base at V and 1 base at J, with 13 bases between the two ends. Germline CDR1 SGHKS, CDR2 YYEKEE (reference sequence). Written as DNA, the CDR3 is TGTGCCAGCAGCTTGAGTGGGGGGTTTCGCACAGATACGCAGTATTTT. Amino acid sequence: CASSLSGGFRTDTQYF. Filled out from reference TRBV5-5 and TRBJ2-3, the complete variable domain reads DAGVTQSPTHLIKTRGQQVTLRCSPISGHKSVSWYQQVLGQGPQFIFQYYEKEERGRGNFPDRFSARQFPNYSSELNVNALLLGDSALYLCASSLSGGFRTDTQYFGPGTRLTVL.

The chain combines TRBV6-5 with TRBJ2-7; 7 nucleotides match TRBD2. V lost 8 bases, J lost 3 bases, and 7 bases stayed unmatched. The germline CDR1 and CDR2 sequences are MNHEY and SVGAGI. This CDR3 is built from 13 residues. This CDR3 reads CASGWGGRYEQYF. The CDR3 DNA sequence: TGTGCCAGCGGATGGGGAGGGCGCTACGAGCAGTACTTC.

In this sample, this clone turned up once. This chain links TRBV25-1 with TRBJ1-4; maybe TRBD1 (5 bases). The CDR3 has 16 residues. From germline, CDR1 is MGHDK and CDR2 SYGVNS. V was trimmed by 2 bases and J by 5 bases, leaving 15 bases between them. The CDR3 DNA reads TGTGCCAGCAGTGAAAGCGTTATGACAGTGAATGAAAAACTGTTTTTT. This translates into CASSESVMTVNEKLFF.

The J gene is TRBJ2-3, the V gene TRBV6-6; 9 nucleotides match TRBD1. In germline, CDR1 is MNHNY, CDR2 SVGAGI (reference sequence). The CDR3 length is 16 residues. The V and J ends lost 5 bases and 2 bases, in that order; junction bases with no gene match: 8. The CDR3 sequence is CASSQTGTGYTDTQYF. CDR3 DNA sequence: TGTGCCAGCAGTCAGACCGGGACAGGGTACACAGATACGCAGTATTTT.

This chain links TRBV27 with TRBJ2-1; D is unresolved. The CDR3 length is 11 residues. Trimming cost V 3 bases and J 9 bases, with 6 bases left between them. CDR1 and CDR2 from the germline V gene are MNHEY and SMNVEV (reference sequence). This chain's CDR3 is CASSFDSEQFF. As DNA, the CDR3 is TGTGCCAGCAGTTTTGATAGTGAGCAGTTCTTC.

This clone was counted many times. The genes are TRBV11-1 and TRBJ2-3; D unclear. The CDR3 loop spans 15 amino acids. V lost 11 bases and J 2 bases, leaving 20 bases between the germline ends. CDR1 is SGHAT and CDR2 is FQDESV in the germline V gene (reference sequence). CDR3 in amino acids: CAPNSAEFDTDTQYF. CDR3 in DNA: TGTGCCCCCAACTCGGCGGAATTCGACACAGATACGCAGTATTTT. The whole variable domain, remainder taken from reference TRBV11-1 and TRBJ2-3, is EAEVAQSPRYKITEKSQAVAFWCDPISGHATLYWYRQILGQGPELLVQFQDESVVDDSQLPKDRFSAERLKGVDSTLKIQPAELGDSAMYLCAPNSAEFDTDTQYFGPGTRLTVL.

This sequence joins TRBV11-3 and TRBJ2-2; no firm D call. V was shortened by 5 bases and J by 3 bases, with 7 bases between the two germline ends. This CDR3 is 13 amino acids long. The germline V gene has CDR1 SGHNT and CDR2 YENEEA. As DNA, the CDR3 is TGTGCCAGCAGCGACACCTACACCGGGGAGCTGTTTTTT. It translates to CASSDTYTGELFF.

The CDR3 loop reads CASSSSEAFF. CDR3 in DNA: TGTGCCAGCAGCTCCTCTGAAGCTTTCTTT. The chain joins TRBV13 to TRBJ1-1; D call uncertain. Germline values: CDR1 PRHDT, CDR2 FYEKMQ (reference sequence). There are 10 residues in the CDR3. V lost 4 bases to trimming and J lost 6 bases, with 3 bases between them.

The chain carries TRBV5-1 and TRBJ2-1; 11 positions agree with TRBD1. The CDR3 runs 17 residues. Germline V gene lookup returns CDR1 SGHRS and CDR2 YFSETQ. V lost 4 bases to trimming and J lost 4 bases; unmatched junction nucleotides: 10. The CDR3, as DNA: TGCGCCAGCAGCAGCCGACCCGGGACAGGGGGGTACAATGAGCAGTTCTTC. It specifies CASSSRPGTGGYNEQFF.

The V call is TRBV7-3, the J call TRBJ2-5; 9 bases are a match to TRBD1. The junction had 4 bases not matched to a gene; V was cut back by 4 bases and J by 4 bases. The germline V gene has CDR1 SGHTA and CDR2 FQGTGA. There are 14 residues in the CDR3. The CDR3 DNA reads as TGTGCCAGCAGCTCCTCGGGACAGGGAGAGACCCAGTACTTC. Translated: CASSSSGQGETQYF.

The genes are TRBV28 and TRBJ2-5, with TRBD2 matching 7 bases. The CDR3 consists of 16 residues. Germline loops: CDR1 MDHEN, CDR2 SYDVKM. V trimming: 5 bases; J trimming: 2 bases; junction bases outside the gene matches: 11. In nucleotides, the CDR3 is TGTGCCAGCAGTCTCCTCGCGGGGGAGCGGCAAGAGACCCAGTACTTC. Amino acids: CASSLLAGERQETQYF.

This rearrangement joins TRBV7-9 to TRBJ2-4, with TRBD2 as a possible D gene (5 bases). The V end lost 4 bases, the J end lost 9 bases, and 13 bases lay between the germline ends. This CDR3 contains 13 residues. Germline V gene data show CDR1 as SEHNR and CDR2 as FQNEAQ (reference sequence). The CDR3 sequence is CASSSPLGSIQYF. CDR3 in DNA: TGTGCCAGCAGCTCCCCTCTGGGGAGCATTCAGTACTTC.

CDR3 sequence (DNA): TGTGCCAGCAGCCAAGTTTCATCGAGCGGGAGGTACAATGAGCAGTTCTTC. Protein sequence: CASSQVSSSGRYNEQFF. The V gene is TRBV3-1 (or the pseudogene TRBV3-2), the J gene TRBJ2-1; the match to TRBD2 covers 9 bases. The CDR3 spans 17 residues. Trimming removed 1 base from V and 4 bases from J; junction bases left unmatched: 8. Germline values: CDR1 LGHDT, CDR2 YNNKEL (reference sequence).

The V call is TRBV10-2, the J call TRBJ1-2; a weak D match, TRBD1 (5 bases). Trimming cost V 0 bases and J 10 bases, with 12 bases left between them. This CDR3 spans 13 amino acids. Germline-derived CDR1 and CDR2 are WSHSY and SAAADI. CDR3: CASSESTVRNYTF. CDR3 DNA sequence: TGCGCCAGCAGTGAGTCGACAGTCAGGAACTACACCTTC.

This chain connects TRBV23-1 to TRBJ1-1; TRBD1 might be the D (5 bases). TRBV23-1 is annotated as an ORF whose role is uncertain. V was clipped by 0 bases and J by 1 base, with 18 bases between them. This CDR3 has 18 residues. The CDR3: CASSQSLGQGGGNTEAFF. The CDR3 coding sequence is TGCGCCAGCAGTCAATCCTTGGGCCAGGGAGGAGGGAACACTGAAGCTTTCTTT.

V and J are TRBV12-3 or TRBV12-4 and TRBJ2-2, with D maybe TRBD2 (6 bases). V lost 4 bases and J 6 bases, leaving 9 bases between the germline ends. The CDR3 has 13 amino acids. The CDR3 sequence is CASSSSASGELFF. The CDR3 nucleotides read TGTGCCAGCAGTTCTAGCGCGTCCGGGGAGCTGTTTTTT.